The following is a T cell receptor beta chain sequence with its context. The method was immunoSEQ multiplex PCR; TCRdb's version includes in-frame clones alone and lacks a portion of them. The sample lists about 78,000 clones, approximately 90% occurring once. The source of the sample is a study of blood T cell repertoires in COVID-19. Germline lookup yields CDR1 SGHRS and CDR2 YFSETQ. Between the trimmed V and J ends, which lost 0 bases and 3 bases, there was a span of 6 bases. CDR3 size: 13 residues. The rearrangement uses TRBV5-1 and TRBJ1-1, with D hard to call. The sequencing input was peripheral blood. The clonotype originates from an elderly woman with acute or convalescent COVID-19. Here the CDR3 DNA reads TGCGCCAGCAGCTTGGAACAGTACACTGAAGCTTTCTTT. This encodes CASSLEQYTEAFF.